This paragraph covers one TCR beta chain sequence. The antigen is not known. This entry comes from a study of cytomegalovirus exposure and HLA in healthy donors. The PCR contained 60 Vbeta and 13 Jbeta primers. The table came from immunoSEQ multiplex PCR; TCRdb's copy has only in-frame clones and leaves some out. The table lists 190,000 or so clones, 79% of them singletons, with 1.5% in the top ten. V was trimmed by 0 bases and J by 3 bases, leaving 11 bases between them. Germline CDR1 reads SGDLS; CDR2 reads YYNGEE. The CDR3 is 15 amino acids. Notes on the study in general: Researchers counted roughly 150 TCR beta chains as cytomegalovirus-associated. A later analysis found most CMV-associated TCR beta chains apparently HLA-restricted. The study assumed roughly uniform donor sequencing depth for presence/absence analyses. Researchers had no immune exposure information except CMV serostatus available.

The receptor was derived from a girl between 5 and 17 years old in good health and CMV-seropositive. This chain joins TRBV9 and TRBJ2-3; tentative D call: TRBD1 (6 bases). The specimen was PBMCs. The DNA for the CDR3 is TGTGCCAGCAGCGTAGGGGGGCCTGGTACAGATACGCAGTATTTT. This sequence encodes CASSVGGPGTDTQYF.